These 31 T cell receptor beta chains were sequenced from one sample in a study of blood T cell repertoires in COVID-19. The method was immunoSEQ multiplex PCR; TCRdb's version includes in-frame clones alone and lacks a portion of them. In the table there are some 150,000 clones, around 83% of which are singletons. The source material was PBMCs or T cells enriched from blood (not recorded which). All receptors derive from a woman in her forties or fifties who had been exposed to COVID-19.

The chain couples TRBV6-4 to TRBJ2-2, with 7 nucleotides matching TRBD2. The V segment lost 3 bases and the J segment 5 bases; nucleotides outside the gene matches: 6. Germline V lookup: CDR1 MRHNA, CDR2 SNTAGT. This CDR3 is built from 15 residues. Here the CDR3 reads CASSETPGGTGELFF. CDR3 DNA: TGTGCCAGCAGTGAAACCCCGGGAGGTACCGGGGAGCTGTTTTTT.

This clone was observed once. The chain combines TRBV7-2 with TRBJ2-7, with D maybe TRBD2 (6 bases). CDR3 length: 14 amino acids. Germline loops: CDR1 SGHTA, CDR2 FQGNSA. V lost 0 bases, J lost 1 base, and 7 bases lay in between. CDR3 loop: CASSLAAGSYEQYF. Written as DNA, the CDR3 is TGTGCCAGCAGCTTAGCGGCGGGATCCTACGAGCAGTACTTC.

This rearrangement joins TRBV6-2 or TRBV6-3 to TRBJ1-2; 7 bases are shared with TRBD1. V was pared by 6 bases and J by 4 bases, with 8 bases of the junction left unmatched. The CDR3 spans 14 residues. Looked up from germline, CDR1 is MNHEY and CDR2 is SVGEGT. The CDR3 DNA reads as TGTGCCAGCAGCTCAGGAGGGGGCATCTATGGCTACACCTTC. Translated: CASSSGGGIYGYTF.

The V call is TRBV9, the J call TRBJ2-5; tentatively, D is TRBD2 (6 bases). The CDR3 is made up of 15 amino acids. The germline gives CDR1 SGDLS, CDR2 YYNGEE. V was shortened by 0 bases and J by 5 bases, with 14 bases between the two germline ends. The CDR3: CASSVAGGKGETQYF. CDR3 nucleotides: TGTGCCAGCAGCGTAGCTGGGGGGAAAGGGGAGACCCAGTACTTC. The whole variable domain, filled in from reference TRBV9 and TRBJ2-5, reads DSGVTQTPKHLITATGQRVTLRCSPRSGDLSVYWYQQSLDQGLQFLIQYYNGEERAKGNILERFSAQQFPDLHSELNLSSLELGDSALYFCASSVAGGKGETQYFGPGTRLLVL.

This clone was seen just once. The J gene is TRBJ1-6, the V gene TRBV7-2; 10 positions agree with TRBD1. Germline V gives CDR1 SGHTA, CDR2 FQGNSA. The CDR3 has 16 amino acids. V shed 5 bases and J 9 bases; nucleotides not matched to a gene: 10. The CDR3 spells CASSLRDRGVGSPLHF. The DNA of the CDR3 is TGTGCCAGCAGCCTCCGGGACAGGGGTGTTGGTTCACCCCTCCACTTT.

The gene calls are TRBV19 and TRBJ1-1; D uncertain. CDR1 and CDR2 (germline): LNHDA, SQIVND (reference sequence). Trimming left V 3 bases short and J 1 base short, with 9 bases between. The CDR3 length is 14 residues. The CDR3 region has the DNA TGTGCCAGTAGTATTCACGGAGCGAACACTGAAGCTTTCTTT. Protein: CASSIHGANTEAFF.

This chain joins TRBV10-1 and TRBJ2-5, with D tentatively TRBD1 (6 bases). The ends were cut back, 6 bases at V and 7 bases at J, with 15 bases in the middle. The CDR3 covers 13 residues. CDR1 and CDR2 (germline): WNHNN, SYGVQD (reference sequence). CDR3 in amino acids: CASSHDRKGTQYF. The CDR3 nucleotides read TGCGCCAGCAGCCACGACAGGAAGGGGACCCAGTACTTC.

The V call is TRBV6-5, the J call TRBJ1-6; TRBD1 matches at 9 bases. V was clipped by 6 bases and J by 6 bases; unmatched bases: 3. CDR1 is MNHEY, CDR2 SVGAGI, per germline. The length of the CDR3 is 14 residues. CDR3 coding DNA: TGTGCCAGCAGATCACAGGGGGCTAATTCACCCCTCCACTTT. Translated: CASRSQGANSPLHF.

The chain carries TRBV6-6 and TRBJ2-3; 9 nucleotides match TRBD2. Germline CDR1 and CDR2: MNHNY and SVGAGI (reference sequence). The V and J ends lost 2 bases and 6 bases, in that order; junction bases with no gene match: 9. The CDR3 spans 16 residues. CDR3 DNA: TGTGCCAGCAGTTACCCCGGCGGGGGGGCCTCGGATACGCAGTATTTT. Protein product: CASSYPGGGASDTQYF.

The gene calls are TRBV27 and TRBJ1-5; TRBD1 might be the D (5 bases). CDR1 is MNHEY, CDR2 SMNVEV, per germline (reference sequence). Trimming took 8 bases from V and 3 from J, leaving 14 bases between them. CDR3 length equals 14 residues. The CDR3 DNA is TGTGCCAGCGCGGGGGGGACCTACAATCAGCCCCAGCATTTT. This encodes CASAGGTYNQPQHF.

The rearrangement joins TRBV5-6 to TRBJ2-3; 10 bases match TRBD2. The germline CDR1 and CDR2 sequences are SGHDT and YYEEEE. J gave up 2 bases and V 4 bases, and 7 bases lay outside the gene matches. CDR3 length: 16 amino acids. CDR3 protein: CASSRYLAGDTDTQYF. The CDR3 region has the DNA TGTGCCAGCAGCCGTTACCTAGCGGGGGACACAGATACGCAGTATTTT. The full variable domain, completed using reference TRBV5-6 and TRBJ2-3, is DAGVTQSPTHLIKTRGQQVTLRCSPKSGHDTVSWYQQALGQGPQFIFQYYEEEERQRGNFPDRFSGHQFPNYSSELNVNALLLGDSALYLCASSRYLAGDTDTQYFGPGTRLTVL.

This chain links TRBV15 with TRBJ1-2; 11 nucleotides line up with TRBD1. Germline trimming cut 4 bases from V and 5 bases from J; bases unmatched to any gene: 3. Germline V lookup: CDR1 LNHNV, CDR2 YYDKDF (reference sequence). This CDR3 contains 14 residues. The CDR3 DNA follows: TGTGCCACCAGCACCGGACAGGGGGCGTATGGCTACACCTTC. Amino acids: CATSTGQGAYGYTF.

J is TRBJ2-5 and V is TRBV27, with 13 bases aligning to TRBD2. CDR1 MNHEY and CDR2 SMNVEV come from the germline V gene (reference sequence). V was pared by 5 bases and J by 1 base, with 10 bases of the junction left unmatched. The CDR3 contains 18 residues. Here the CDR3 reads CASSMTLRTSGGQETQYF. CDR3 bases: TGTGCCAGCAGTATGACCCTGCGGACTAGCGGGGGCCAAGAGACCCAGTACTTC.

The chain carries TRBV18 and TRBJ2-2; possible D gene TRBD1, 5 bases. CDR3 size: 15 residues. Germline-derived CDR1 and CDR2 are KGHSH and LQKENI. V was shortened by 2 bases and J by 1 base, with 8 bases between the two germline ends. The CDR3 region is CASSPLDMNTGELFF. CDR3 sequence (DNA): TGTGCCAGCTCACCATTGGACATGAACACCGGGGAGCTGTTTTTT.

V is TRBV6-4 and J is TRBJ1-2, with a possible D match to TRBD1 (5 bases). The germline V gene encodes CDR1 MRHNA and CDR2 SNTAGT. The ends were cut back, 0 bases at V and 3 bases at J, with 23 bases in the middle. CDR3 length: 19 residues. The CDR3, as DNA: TGTGCCAGCAGTGACTCGACCCGCTTCTCGCCGGGGGGATACTATGGCTACACCTTC. Translated: CASSDSTRFSPGGYYGYTF.

V gene TRBV19 combines with J gene TRBJ1-1; 11 bases line up with TRBD1. The trim removed 6 bases at V and 10 bases at J, leaving 7 bases unmatched. The CDR3 runs 13 residues. Germline V lookup: CDR1 LNHDA, CDR2 SQIVND (reference sequence). The CDR3 DNA sequence: TGTGCCAGTAGCGGACAGGGGGCAGGAAGAGCTTTCTTT. Amino acids: CASSGQGAGRAFF.

The genes are TRBV4-3 and TRBJ2-5; 13 nucleotides agree with TRBD2. CDR1 and CDR2 (germline): LGHNA, YSLEER. The ends lost 3 bases at V and 4 bases at J; junction bases unmatched: 14. The CDR3 length is 19 residues. In nucleotides, the CDR3 is TGCGCCAGCAGCCATCCCGGGACTAGCGGGAAGGAAAGGGCAGAGACCCAGTACTTC. Its protein product is CASSHPGTSGKERAETQYF.

The genes are TRBV19 and TRBJ1-5, with D possibly being TRBD1 (5 bases). This CDR3 is built from 13 residues. The germline V gene encodes CDR1 LNHDA and CDR2 SQIVND (reference sequence). V shed 7 bases and J shed 2 bases, with 9 bases lying between them. CDR3 sequence reads: CASTRVGNQPQHF. The DNA for the CDR3 is TGTGCCAGTACCAGGGTGGGCAATCAGCCCCAGCATTTT.

The chain combines TRBV20-1 with TRBJ2-2, with unresolved D. CDR1 is DFQATT and CDR2 is SNEGSKA in the germline V gene (reference sequence). V was trimmed by 3 bases and J by 6 bases, leaving 5 bases between them. This CDR3 is built from 11 residues. DNA of the CDR3: TGCAGTGCTAGTGGGCCCGGGGAGCTGTTTTTT. Protein sequence: CSASGPGELFF.

V is TRBV19 and J is TRBJ2-3, with no clear D. V dropped 7 bases and J dropped 2 bases, with 16 bases sitting between them. Germline assignment: CDR1 LNHDA and CDR2 SQIVND (reference sequence). The CDR3 has 15 residues. CDR3 DNA sequence: TGTGCCAGTACCACCCTTGGCAGAAACACAGATACGCAGTATTTT. This encodes CASTTLGRNTDTQYF.

V gene TRBV14 combines with J gene TRBJ1-1; TRBD1 matches 9 bases. Germline V gives CDR1 SGHDN, CDR2 FVKESK. V was pared by 3 bases and J by 4 bases, with 3 bases of the junction left unmatched. The CDR3 sequence is 14 residues long. CDR3: CASSHSTGGTEAFF. The CDR3 DNA reads as TGTGCCAGCAGCCACTCGACAGGGGGCACTGAAGCTTTCTTT.

This clone came up once. The chain joins TRBV19 to TRBJ2-1; 8 bases line up with TRBD2. This CDR3 comprises 14 residues. V lost 6 bases to trimming and J lost 6 bases; unmatched junction nucleotides: 7. Per the germline V gene, CDR1 is LNHDA and CDR2 is SQIVND (reference sequence). The CDR3: CASRSGTSVNEQFF. The CDR3 coding sequence is TGTGCCAGTAGATCCGGGACTAGTGTCAATGAGCAGTTCTTC.

The rearrangement joins TRBV30 to TRBJ1-5; D is ambiguous. Germline lookup yields CDR1 GTSNPN and CDR2 SVGIG (reference sequence). The CDR3 has 17 residues. V shed 1 base and J shed 7 bases, with 23 bases lying between them. CDR3 DNA sequence: TGTGCCTGGAGTGCTTTACTTTATCGGGGTCACAACCAGCCCCAGCATTTT. Encoded protein: CAWSALLYRGHNQPQHF.

The chain carries TRBV11-2 and TRBJ1-3; D is perhaps TRBD1 (6 bases). Trimming removed 9 bases from V and 1 base from J, with 19 bases in between. The V gene's germline CDR1 is SGHAT and CDR2 FQNNGV. The CDR3 consists of 16 residues. Here the CDR3 reads CASKEGGRGSGNTIYF. CDR3 DNA: TGTGCCAGTAAGGAGGGGGGGCGCGGATCTGGAAACACCATATATTTT.

The genes are TRBV4-2 and TRBJ1-1; D not certain. Germline CDR1 LGHNA, CDR2 YNFKEQ. CDR3 length: 14 amino acids. Trimming removed 0 bases from V and 4 bases from J, with 9 bases in between. CDR3 region: CASSQDLSFTEAFF. Written as DNA, the CDR3 is TGTGCCAGCAGCCAAGATTTATCGTTCACTGAAGCTTTCTTT.

This clone was detected only once. This chain connects TRBV11-2 to TRBJ2-1; no firm D call. Germline-derived CDR1 and CDR2 are SGHAT and FQNNGV. The CDR3 has 16 amino acids. Trimming took off 5 bases at V and 4 bases at J, with 18 bases between the two ends. The CDR3 region is CASSTLHGPAYNEQFF. CDR3 nucleotides: TGTGCCAGCAGCACCTTACATGGCCCCGCTTACAATGAGCAGTTCTTC.

This clone was detected once. The chain combines TRBV18 with TRBJ2-3; 11 bases line up with TRBD1. The germline CDR1 and CDR2 sequences are KGHSH and LQKENI. J lost 0 bases, V lost 3 bases, and 23 bases had no gene match. CDR3 length equals 23 residues. The chain's CDR3 is CASSPWRDRGVASGPESTDTQYF. The DNA of the CDR3 is TGTGCCAGCTCACCTTGGAGGGACAGGGGGGTTGCCAGCGGGCCGGAGAGCACAGATACGCAGTATTTT.

V gene TRBV5-1 combines with J gene TRBJ2-5, with 10 bases that match TRBD2. The CDR3 length is 14 residues. Germline values: CDR1 SGHRS, CDR2 YFSETQ. Trimming took 1 base from V and 3 from J; bases not matched to a gene: 0. CDR3 residues: CASSLLAGEETQYF. Written as DNA, the CDR3 is TGCGCCAGCAGCTTGCTAGCGGGGGAAGAGACCCAGTACTTC.

This chain links TRBV6-2 or TRBV6-3 with TRBJ2-7; D unclear. This CDR3 spans 11 amino acids. V was clipped by 5 bases and J by 7 bases, with 9 bases between them. In germline, CDR1 is MNHEY, CDR2 SVGEGT. Here the CDR3 DNA reads TGTGCCAGCAGTGACCCGAGGGAGCAGTACTTC. Its translation: CASSDPREQYF.

This rearrangement joins TRBV19 to TRBJ1-3; maybe TRBD1 (6 bases). Looked up from germline, CDR1 is LNHDA and CDR2 is SQIVND (reference sequence). This CDR3 contains 17 residues. V lost 5 bases, J lost 2 bases, and 19 bases lay in between. CDR3: CASSFSTTGGPGNTIYF. The CDR3 DNA reads TGTGCCAGTAGTTTCAGCACGACAGGTGGTCCTGGAAACACCATATATTTT.

CDR3 sequence: CASSFLGDRGLLVYF. CDR3 nucleotide sequence: TGTGCCAGCAGCTTCCTTGGGGACAGGGGGTTATTGGTGTATTTT. The genes are TRBV7-9 and TRBJ2-3, with 11 positions matching TRBD1. Germline CDR1 is SEHNR and CDR2 is FQNEAQ (reference sequence). Trimming removed 3 bases from V and 14 bases from J; junction bases left unmatched: 13. The CDR3 loop spans 15 amino acids. The variable domain in full, with the rest retrieved from reference TRBV7-9 and TRBJ2-3, is DTGVSQNPRHKITKRGQNVTFRCDPISEHNRLYWYRQTLGQGPEFLTYFQNEAQLEKSRLLSDRFSAERPKGSFSTLEIQRTEQGDSAMYLCASSFLGDRGLLVYFGPGTRLTVL.